The present T cell receptor (beta chain) was sequenced within a study of shared T cell receptors in the human thymus. This clone appeared a single time. TCRdb keeps only in-frame clones here, not all; method: immunoSEQ multiplex PCR. The table has 630,000 or so clones, approximately 87% seen once. The data also belong to a second study, concerning human thymus T cells. In that study: Corrective heart surgery yielded resections, and these provided the thymus tissue. There appeared to be biased usage of V and J genes in thymic and blood repertoires. Related research has reported that thymic repertoires overlap highly among unrelated individuals.

The origin of this receptor is a boy in the first two years of life with a congenital heart defect. The sequenced sample consisted of thymocytes.

The CDR3 region has the DNA TGTGCCAGCAGTTTACATGGTCCGGGGGATTTACAAGAGACCCAGTACTTC. Its translation is CASSLHGPGDLQETQYF. The chain links TRBV27 to TRBJ2-5, with a weak D call TRBD2 (6 bases). The CDR3 sequence is 17 residues long. In germline, CDR1 is MNHEY, CDR2 SMNVEV (reference sequence). The ends were cut back, 2 bases at V and 2 bases at J, with 18 bases in the middle.